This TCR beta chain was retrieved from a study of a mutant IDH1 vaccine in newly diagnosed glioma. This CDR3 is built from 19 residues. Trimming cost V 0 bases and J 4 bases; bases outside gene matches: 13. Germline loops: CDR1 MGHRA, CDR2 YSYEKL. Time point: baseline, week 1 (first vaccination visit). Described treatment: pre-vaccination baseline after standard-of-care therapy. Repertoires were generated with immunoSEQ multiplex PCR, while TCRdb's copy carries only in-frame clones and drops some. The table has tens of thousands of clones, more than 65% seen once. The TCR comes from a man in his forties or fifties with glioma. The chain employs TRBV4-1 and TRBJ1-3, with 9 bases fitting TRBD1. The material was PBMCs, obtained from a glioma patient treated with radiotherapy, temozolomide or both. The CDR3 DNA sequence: TGCGCCAGCAGCCAAGATAAGGGACAGGGTAGGCGCGGAGGAAACACCATATATTTT. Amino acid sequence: CASSQDKGQGRRGGNTIYF.